The rows below give T cell receptor beta chains drawn from one sample of a study of beta chain features in type 1 diabetes. TCRdb keeps only in-frame clones here, not all; method: immunoSEQ multiplex PCR. The sample consists of hundreds of thousands of clones, around 15% of them appearing once. The sample taken for sequencing was naive CD4+ T cells from blood. The receptors stem from a young man with type 1 diabetes. CDR3s include the opening cysteine and the closing phenylalanine or tryptophan. The D gene is left open where the match is weak. A row's size may be missing; if present it is once, few, many or a size class.

TGCGCCAGCAGCTTGGCTTTCACAGATTCACCCCTCCACTTT	CASSLAFTDSPLHF	few	TRBJ1-6	.	TRBV5-1
TGTGCCTGGAGTCCCTCTCCACACACTGAAGCTTTCTTT	CAWSPSPHTEAFF	.	TRBJ1-1	.	TRBV30
TGCAGCGTTGAAGAGGGGAAAGGGACTGAAGCTTTCTTT	CSVEEGKGTEAFF	few	TRBJ1-1	.	TRBV29-1
TGTGCCAGCAGCTACCCGCGACAGCAAGAGACCCAGTACTTC	CASSYPRQQETQYF	.	TRBJ2-5	.	TRBV7-9
TGTGCCAGCAGCTCCATTAGCGGTGGGGTCCACGAGCAGTACTTC	CASSSISGGVHEQYF	.	TRBJ2-7	.	TRBV7-9
TGTGCCAGCAGTGAACTCCCGAGCTCCTACAATGAGCAGTTCTTC	CASSELPSSYNEQFF	few	TRBJ2-1	.	TRBV6-1
TGTGCCAGCAGTTTACCGCAATGGCCCGGGGAGCTGTTTTTT	CASSLPQWPGELFF	.	TRBJ2-2	.	TRBV28
TGCGCCAGCAGCCCAGGGGGCAGTGTCGGGGAGCTGTTTTTT	CASSPGGSVGELFF	.	TRBJ2-2	TRBD1	TRBV5-1
TGTGCCAGCAGTTCCCAGGGCAGACAAGAGACCCAGTACTTC	CASSSQGRQETQYF	.	TRBJ2-5	.	TRBV6-1
TGTGCCAGCAGCTTAACGCGACAGTCTAACACTGAAGCTTTCTTT	CASSLTRQSNTEAFF	few	TRBJ1-1	.	TRBV7-3
TGTGCCTGGAGTGTAGTCCTGACGGATTTTTATGGCTACACCTTC	CAWSVVLTDFYGYTF	few	TRBJ1-2	.	TRBV30
TGTGCCAGCAGCCGCGGACAGTCCGCTAATGAAAAACTGTTTTTT	CASSRGQSANEKLFF	few	TRBJ1-4	.	TRBV7-2
TGTGCCAGCAGCTTCGGGACTAGCGGTGAGCAGTTCTTC	CASSFGTSGEQFF	few	TRBJ2-1	TRBD2	TRBV7-9
TGCGCCAGCAGCTTGGGGGTGGGGAATGAGCAGTTCTTC	CASSLGVGNEQFF	few	TRBJ2-1	.	TRBV5-1
TGCAGCGCGGCAGGGGGCCCGAACACTGAAGCTTTCTTT	CSAAGGPNTEAFF	few	TRBJ1-1	TRBD1	TRBV29-1
TGTGCCAGCAGCCTCCGACAGGGGGAGAGCTCCTACGAGCAGTACTTC	CASSLRQGESSYEQYF	few	TRBJ2-7	TRBD1	TRBV7-2
TGTGCCAGCAGTGGCTCATTTGTTCAGGGCTACAATGAGCAGTTCTTC	CASSGSFVQGYNEQFF	few	TRBJ2-1	.	TRBV28
TGTGCCTGGAGTAAAAGGGACAGAGCGAACACTGAAGCTTTCTTT	CAWSKRDRANTEAFF	.	TRBJ1-1	TRBD1	TRBV30
TGTGCCTGGAGGACCGGGACTGCCTCCTACGAGCAGTACTTC	CAWRTGTASYEQYF	.	TRBJ2-7	.	TRBV30
TGCGCCAGCAGCTCAGATTCTGGGTTCCCAGGTGAAGCTTTCTTT	CASSSDSGFPGEAFF	.	TRBJ1-1	.	TRBV4-3
TGCGCCAGCAGCTTGGCTCTAGCGGGAGGGCGCAATGAGCAGTTCTTC	CASSLALAGGRNEQFF	.	TRBJ2-1	TRBD2	TRBV5-1
TGTGCCAGCAGCTTGTGGGACAGGGACACGCAGTATTTT	CASSLWDRDTQYF	few	TRBJ2-3	TRBD1	TRBV7-2
TGTGCCAGCTCACCAGGCCTTTGGGCTAGCAATCAGCCCCAGCATTTT	CASSPGLWASNQPQHF	few	TRBJ1-5	.	TRBV18
TGTGCCAGCAGCCCCCGTGGAGCCGGAAGGGGTGAGCAGTTCTTC	CASSPRGAGRGEQFF	few	TRBJ2-1	.	TRBV9
TGTGCCAGCAGTTACAGGCAGGAGCAGTTCTTC	CASSYRQEQFF	few	TRBJ2-1	.	TRBV6-5
TGCGCCAGCAGCCTGGAGGAAAGCACAGATACGCAGTATTTT	CASSLEESTDTQYF	few	TRBJ2-3	.	TRBV4-3
TGCGCCAGCAGCCAAGAGGGACATAGTCCTTTGGGCTACACCTTC	CASSQEGHSPLGYTF	few	TRBJ1-2	.	TRBV4-3
TGTGCCAGCAGTTTCCAAGCGGGGCGCACAGATACGCAGTATTTT	CASSFQAGRTDTQYF	few	TRBJ2-3	TRBD2	TRBV27
TGCGCCAGCAGCCGAGGGGATCCGGGGGGTGATACGCAGTATTTT	CASSRGDPGGDTQYF	.	TRBJ2-3	TRBD2	TRBV4-1
TGTGCCAGCAGCTTAGGCCGGGTCAATGAAAAACTGTTTTTT	CASSLGRVNEKLFF	few	TRBJ1-4	.	TRBV7-9
TGTGCCAGCAGCCGGGACCGAGCGGTTTGGAATGAGCAGTTCTTC	CASSRDRAVWNEQFF	.	TRBJ2-1	.	TRBV11-2
TGCGCCAGCAGCCAAGTTACAGGAAGGGGCATTTCACCCCTCCACTTT	CASSQVTGRGISPLHF	.	TRBJ1-6	.	TRBV4-3
TGTGCCAGCAGCTTAGACCCCCAGGTCGAGCCCCAGCATTTT	CASSLDPQVEPQHF	.	TRBJ1-5	.	TRBV7-6
TGTGCCAGCAGCGTAGGGACAACTAGCGGGGCTTGGTCCTACGAGCAGTACTTC	CASSVGTTSGAWSYEQYF	few	TRBJ2-7	TRBD2	TRBV9
TGCGCCAGCAGTGCCTCTGGGACTAGCAAGACCTACGAGCAGTACTTC	CASSASGTSKTYEQYF	few	TRBJ2-7	TRBD2	TRBV10-2
TGTGCCAGCAGTTTGTCCCCCGAGGGTGCCCAAGAGACCCAGTACTTC	CASSLSPEGAQETQYF	.	TRBJ2-5	.	TRBV28
TGTGCCAGCAGTGAAGAGGCGGTATCCTACAATGAGCAGTTCTTC	CASSEEAVSYNEQFF	.	TRBJ2-1	.	TRBV6-1
TGTGCCAGCAGCTCCGATCAGGGGATCTACGAGCAGTACTTC	CASSSDQGIYEQYF	few	TRBJ2-7	.	TRBV13
TGTGCTAGCAGCTTAGTCGGGCAGGCGAACACCGGGGAGCTGTTTTTT	CASSLVGQANTGELFF	.	TRBJ2-2	.	TRBV7-7
TGTGCCAGCTTTACACCAGGGATGAACTATGGCTACACCTTC	CASFTPGMNYGYTF	.	TRBJ1-2	.	TRBV30
TGCGCCAGCAGCTTGAACACCGGGGAGCTGTTTTTT	CASSLNTGELFF	many	TRBJ2-2	.	TRBV5-1
TGTGCCAGTAGTATAGATCTTTCCAGCCAAGAGACCCAGTACTTC	CASSIDLSSQETQYF	few	TRBJ2-5	.	TRBV19
TGCGCCAGCAGCTTCGTTGGGACAGGGGGAGAAAAACTGTTTTTT	CASSFVGTGGEKLFF	.	TRBJ1-4	TRBD1	TRBV5-1
TGTGCCAGCAGCTTCCGGGACAGTCCGTCTAGCTCTGGAAACACCATATATTTT	CASSFRDSPSSSGNTIYF	.	TRBJ1-3	TRBD1	TRBV4-2
TGCGCCATCAACCCAGCGGGAGCCACAGATACGCAGTATTTT	CAINPAGATDTQYF	few	TRBJ2-3	TRBD2	TRBV10-2
TGCAGCGTTGGGAACAGGCGGGGCACTGAAGCTTTCTTT	CSVGNRRGTEAFF	few	TRBJ1-1	.	TRBV29-1
TGTGCCTGGATAGCAGGTTATGCAACTAATGAAAAACTGTTTTTT	CAWIAGYATNEKLFF	.	TRBJ1-4	.	TRBV30
TGTGCCAGCAGCGCCTCCACTAGCGGGTACAATGAGCAGTTCTTC	CASSASTSGYNEQFF	few	TRBJ2-1	TRBD2	TRBV7-2
TGTGCCAGCAGTACCGGGACAGGCTATGGCTACACCTTC	CASSTGTGYGYTF	few	TRBJ1-2	TRBD1	TRBV6-6
TGTGCCAGCTCGGGACAGGGTGGTTCACCCCTCCACTTT	CASSGQGGSPLHF	.	TRBJ1-6	TRBD1	TRBV6-1
TGCAGCGTTAGGACTAGCGGGGGGGACGAGCAGTACTTC	CSVRTSGGDEQYF	few	TRBJ2-7	TRBD2	TRBV29-1
TGTGCCTGGATCGACAGGGCGGGGTCCAATGAGCAGTTCTTC	CAWIDRAGSNEQFF	.	TRBJ2-1	.	TRBV30
TGTGCCAGCAGCGTAGGGCGGGAGCGCCAAGAGACCCAGTACTTC	CASSVGRERQETQYF	few	TRBJ2-5	TRBD2	TRBV9
TGTGCCAGTTCCCCCTGGAGGGTAGAGACCCAGTACTTC	CASSPWRVETQYF	.	TRBJ2-5	.	TRBV5-6
TGTGCCAGCAGTTCACTAGCGGGAGGCTCAGATACGCAGTATTTT	CASSSLAGGSDTQYF	.	TRBJ2-3	TRBD2	TRBV7-2
TGTGCCAGCAGCCGAATCCCCCAGGCGGGGAACAATGAGCAGTTCTTC	CASSRIPQAGNNEQFF	.	TRBJ2-1	.	TRBV14
TGTGCCAGCAGCGTACGCCAACCGCCAGATACGCAGTATTTT	CASSVRQPPDTQYF	few	TRBJ2-3	.	TRBV9
TGCAGTGCTAGTGAAGGGACCCAGTACTTC	CSASEGTQYF	.	TRBJ2-5	.	TRBV20-1
TGTGCCAGCAGATCGGGGCAGGGCTACAATGAGCAGTTCTTC	CASRSGQGYNEQFF	.	TRBJ2-1	.	TRBV25-1